The 2 T cell receptor beta chains below come from one sample, sequenced in a study of OX40 agonist ivuxolimab in advanced cancers. Some clones are missing from TCRdb's copy, which holds only in-frame ones; the method was immunoSEQ multiplex PCR. The table has 60,000 to 75,000 clones, 80% to 90% seen once. This specimen consisted of CD4+ or CD8+ T cells sorted from blood, obtained in a trial of the OX40 agonist ivuxolimab. The origin of the receptors is an adult with an advanced solid tumor such as melanoma, head and neck, liver or kidney cancer.

The V gene is TRBV5-1, the J gene TRBJ2-7; TRBD2 agrees at 11 bases. Germline CDR1 and CDR2: SGHRS and YFSETQ. V was clipped by 3 bases and J by 2 bases; unmatched bases: 4. The CDR3 runs 15 residues. The DNA for the CDR3 is TGCGCCAGCAGCTCCTTAGCGGGGGGGCCCTACGAGCAGTACTTC. This gives the protein CASSSLAGGPYEQYF.

This chain joins TRBV6-1 and TRBJ2-7, with unresolved D. The germline CDR1 and CDR2 sequences are MNHNS and SASEGT. The CDR3 length is 15 residues. Trimming stripped 0 bases from V and 1 base from J, with 10 bases between. CDR3 sequence (DNA): TGTGCCAGCAGTGAAGCGCGAGGCGGTTCCTACGAGCAGTACTTC. This codes for CASSEARGGSYEQYF.